This TCR beta chain was identified during a study of cytomegalovirus exposure and HLA in healthy donors. Study-wide background: HLA-typed donors were the source of about 85 million unique TCRs held in an early data release. The study, taken as a whole, reports: Some V segments, TRBV6-2 and TRBV6-3 among them, were indistinguishable and were therefore excluded. Reportedly, HLA-A and HLA-B alleles of most subjects were accurately predicted from TCR beta.

CDR1 and CDR2 from the germline V gene are SGHRS and YFSETQ. CDR3 size: 18 residues. Between the trimmed V and J ends, which lost 4 bases and 0 bases, there was a span of 20 bases. Concerning this clone itself: What it recognizes is unknown.

The PCR made use of 60 Vbeta and 13 Jbeta primers. TCRdb's table, derived via immunoSEQ multiplex PCR, lists solely in-frame clones and lacks some. The sample yields fewer than 80,000 clones, around two thirds seen once. J is TRBJ1-3 and V is TRBV5-1; the D is unclear. Sequenced sample: PBMCs. The TCR originated in a woman between 45 and 60 years old in good health and CMV-seropositive. The CDR3 DNA follows: TGCGCCAGCAGCGTGGACCCTTTGACATTGCTCTCTGGAAACACCATATATTTT. Protein sequence: CASSVDPLTLLSGNTIYF.